A single sample is the source of the 7 T cell receptor beta chains below, sequenced in a study of cytomegalovirus exposure and HLA in healthy donors. It was with 60 Vbeta and 13 Jbeta primers that the PCR ran. Sequencing was performed with immunoSEQ multiplex PCR; in TCRdb, only in-frame clones are kept and a portion is missing. The sample lists under 100,000 clones; 60% to 80% were seen once. Sequencing was performed on PBMCs. Receptors originate from a woman in her forties or fifties in good health and CMV-seropositive.

The rearrangement joins TRBV19 to TRBJ2-3; 8 bases match TRBD2. Germline loops: CDR1 LNHDA, CDR2 SQIVND (reference sequence). CDR3 length: 18 amino acids. After removal of 6 bases from V and 2 bases from J, the junction contained 16 bases not matched to a gene. The CDR3 sequence is CASRGVDGAGVNTDTQYF. The CDR3 DNA reads TGTGCCAGTAGGGGAGTGGATGGAGCGGGAGTTAACACAGATACGCAGTATTTT.

This clone occurred a few times. J is TRBJ2-2 and V is TRBV5-4; a possible D gene is TRBD2 (5 bases). Germline CDR1 SGHNT, CDR2 YYREEE (reference sequence). The CDR3 is 14 residues long. V gave up 2 bases and J gave up 2 bases, with 7 bases separating them. The CDR3 DNA is TGTGCCAGCAGCTTCGGGATCAACACCGGGGAGCTGTTTTTT. Translation gives CASSFGINTGELFF.

The table lists this clone with a count of one. The chain recombines TRBV27 with TRBJ2-2, with 9 bases aligning to TRBD2. The CDR3 is made up of 15 amino acids. Germline V gene lookup returns CDR1 MNHEY and CDR2 SMNVEV (reference sequence). Trimming removed 6 bases from V and 3 bases from J; junction bases left unmatched: 5. CDR3 in amino acids: CASSYSGSYTGELFF. In DNA, the CDR3 is TGTGCCAGCAGCTATAGCGGGAGCTACACCGGGGAGCTGTTTTTT.

The J gene is TRBJ2-7, the V gene TRBV28; 12 positions agree with TRBD2. The CDR3 has 15 amino acids. V lost 6 bases to trimming and J lost 2 bases; unmatched junction nucleotides: 5. CDR1 is MDHEN and CDR2 is SYDVKM in the germline V gene. CDR3 sequence: CASRAGLAGTYEQYF. The CDR3 DNA is TGTGCCAGCAGAGCTGGACTAGCGGGAACCTACGAGCAGTACTTC.

This rearrangement joins TRBV4-2 to TRBJ1-6; the D gene is possibly TRBD1 (6 bases). Germline V lookup: CDR1 LGHNA, CDR2 YNFKEQ. Trimming left V 0 bases short and J 10 bases short, with 16 bases between. CDR3 size: 16 residues. The CDR3 nucleotides read TGTGCCAGCAGCCAAGATGAGGTCCGGGGGGGCTCACCCCTCCACTTT. It codes for CASSQDEVRGGSPLHF.

The J gene is TRBJ2-5, the V gene TRBV28; TRBD2 matches 10 bases. The end of the DNA aligns better with TRBJ2-7, so the J call may be wrong. The V gene's germline CDR1 is MDHEN and CDR2 SYDVKM. The CDR3 spans 14 residues. The CDR3 DNA sequence: TGTGCCACCCTGGGGACTAGCGCTTCCTACGAGCAGTACTTC. This sequence encodes CATLGTSASYEQYF.

J is TRBJ1-1 and V is TRBV4-3; D perhaps matches TRBD1 (6 bases). This CDR3 has 15 residues. Trimming took off 0 bases at V and 3 bases at J, with 11 bases between the two ends. CDR1 and CDR2 from the germline V gene are LGHNA and YSLEER. The CDR3 region is CASSQDPGQYTEAFF. The CDR3 bases are TGCGCCAGCAGCCAAGATCCCGGACAGTACACTGAAGCTTTCTTT.